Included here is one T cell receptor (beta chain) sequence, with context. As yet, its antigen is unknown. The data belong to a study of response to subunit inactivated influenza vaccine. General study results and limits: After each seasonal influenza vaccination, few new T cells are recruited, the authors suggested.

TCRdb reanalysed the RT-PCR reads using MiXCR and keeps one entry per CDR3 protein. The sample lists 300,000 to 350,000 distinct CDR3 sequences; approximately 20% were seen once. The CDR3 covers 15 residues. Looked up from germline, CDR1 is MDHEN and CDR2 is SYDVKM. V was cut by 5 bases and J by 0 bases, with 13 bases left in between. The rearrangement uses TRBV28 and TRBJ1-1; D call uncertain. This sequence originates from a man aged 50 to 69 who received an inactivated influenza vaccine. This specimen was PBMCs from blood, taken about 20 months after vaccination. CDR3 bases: TGTGCCAGCAGTCAGGTGGTGGGAATGAACACTGAAGCTTTCTTT. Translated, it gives CASSQVVGMNTEAFF. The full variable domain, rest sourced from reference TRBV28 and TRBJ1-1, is DVKVTQSSRYLVKRTGEKVFLECVQDMDHENMFWYRQDPGLGLRLIYFSYDVKMKEKGDIPEGYSVSREKKERFSLILESASTNQTSMYLCASSQVVGMNTEAFFGQGTRLTVV.